Described below is a single T cell receptor (beta chain) sequence and its context. The data originate from a study of blood T cell repertoires in COVID-19. The CDR3 loop spans 13 amino acids. From germline, CDR1 is MDHEN and CDR2 SYDVKM. V lost 3 bases to trimming and J lost 6 bases, with 11 bases between them. Assay: immunoSEQ multiplex PCR; the TCRdb copy retains only in-frame clones and omits some. The sample has a few hundred thousand clones; more than 85% are singletons. The sample was peripheral blood. The source of this sequence is a man between 18 and 29 years old with active or convalescent COVID-19. This rearrangement joins TRBV28 to TRBJ1-1, with D possibly matching TRBD1 (6 bases). CDR3 bases: TGTGCCAGCAGTTTGGGGGGGCCGTCTGAAGCTTTCTTT. This translates into CASSLGGPSEAFF.